This TCR beta chain was sequenced in a study of blood T cell repertoires in COVID-19. In the study overall: The United States, Italy and Spain were the sources of the acute and convalescent COVID-19 samples.

Methods used by the authors: Counts of nucleated cells, estimated from reference gene primer amplification, were obtained. Repertoires were generated with immunoSEQ multiplex PCR, while TCRdb's copy carries only in-frame clones and drops some. V, J and clone size were drawn from that table, and D and trimming were deduced from the DNA. The data contain 45,000 to 60,000 clones, approximately 85% of them seen just once; the ten biggest clones take up 13% to 15%. V trimming: 5 bases; J trimming: 5 bases; junction bases outside the gene matches: 7. This CDR3 is 15 amino acids long. CDR1 is LNHDA and CDR2 is SQIVND in the germline V gene (reference sequence).

The V gene is TRBV19, the J gene TRBJ2-2, with 8 bases identical to TRBD2. The sequenced material came from peripheral blood. This clonotype originated in a human donor with acute or convalescent COVID-19. The donor label of this sample is uncertain. CDR3 DNA sequence: TGTGCCAGTAGTCCCGGGAGGGCCCGGACCGGGGAGCTGTTTTTT. Its protein is CASSPGRARTGELFF.